Following are 9 T cell receptor beta chains from one sample sequenced in a study of cytomegalovirus exposure and HLA in healthy donors. Produced via immunoSEQ multiplex PCR; TCRdb's table is partial and in-frame only. The sample records about 150,000 clones, just over 85% being singletons. Sequencing was performed on PBMCs. All receptors derive from a human donor in good health.

The genes are TRBV7-9 and TRBJ2-7, with 10 bases aligning to TRBD2. Unmatched junction bases numbered 10, after V lost 7 bases and J lost 7 bases. CDR3 length equals 14 residues. Germline V gene sequence: CDR1 SEHNR, CDR2 FQNEAQ (reference sequence). CDR3 bases: TGTGCCAGCAAACCCCTAGCGGGAGTGGGGGAGCAGTACTTC. Translating gives CASKPLAGVGEQYF.

The V call is TRBV7-3, the J call TRBJ1-2; 8 bases match TRBD1. V shed 0 bases, J shed 4 bases, and the junction held 4 bases outside the gene matches. The V gene's germline CDR1 is SGHTA and CDR2 FQGTGA. This CDR3 is 15 amino acids long. CDR3 nucleotides: TGTGCCAGCAGCTTAACCCCAGGGGGCTCCTATGGCTACACCTTC. Amino acids: CASSLTPGGSYGYTF.

The chain joins TRBV7-2 to TRBJ1-5; D unresolved. The CDR3 is 18 residues long. Trimming shortened V by 2 bases and J by 3 bases, and 20 bases separated the two germline ends. CDR1 and CDR2 from the germline V gene are SGHTA and FQGNSA. CDR3 nucleotides: TGTGCCAGCAGCTTACAGGTTCTATTCGGGAGCGACAATCAGCCCCAGCATTTT. Its protein product is CASSLQVLFGSDNQPQHF.

This clone was seen a single time. The chain uses TRBV12-5 and TRBJ2-1; 10 bases map to TRBD2. The CDR3 is made up of 16 amino acids. Losses at the gene ends were 6 bases for V and 7 bases for J; bases not matched to a gene: 12. Germline CDR1 reads LGHNT; CDR2 reads FRNRAP. The CDR3 coding sequence is TGTGCTAGTGGGCCCCAAGCGGGGGGGGTAATGAATGAGCAGTTCTTC. Translation: CASGPQAGGVMNEQFF.

The V and J genes are TRBV11-2 and TRBJ2-7; 8 nucleotides agree with TRBD2. The V gene end was trimmed by 6 bases and the J gene end by 6 bases; junction bases not matched to a gene: 10. Germline CDR1 is SGHAT and CDR2 is FQNNGV. The CDR3 spans 14 residues. The CDR3 nucleotides read TGTGCCAGCAGTCTGACGGGAGGGTTTCGCGAGCAGTACTTC. This codes for CASSLTGGFREQYF. Together with reference TRBV11-2 and TRBJ2-7, the CDR3 gives the full variable domain: EAGVAQSPRYKIIEKRQSVAFWCNPISGHATLYWYQQILGQGPKLLIQFQNNGVVDDSQLPKDRFSAERLKGVDSTLKIQPAKLEDSAVYLCASSLTGGFREQYFGPGTRLTVT.

The J gene is TRBJ1-2, the V gene TRBV5-6; tentative D call: TRBD1 (6 bases). Germline lookup yields CDR1 SGHDT and CDR2 YYEEEE. V dropped 4 bases and J dropped 4 bases, with 14 bases sitting between them. There are 14 residues in the CDR3. Here the CDR3 reads CASSPLGAGYGYTF. CDR3 nucleotides: TGTGCCAGCAGCCCATTGGGGGCGGGCTATGGCTACACCTTC.

J is TRBJ2-3 and V is TRBV5-1, with TRBD2 as a possible D gene (5 bases). This CDR3 spans 15 amino acids. CDR1 is SGHRS, CDR2 YFSETQ, per germline. Trimming took 0 bases from V and 2 from J, leaving 10 bases between them. The CDR3: CASSLAVRATDTQYF. For the CDR3, the DNA is TGCGCCAGCAGCTTGGCTGTGCGGGCCACAGATACGCAGTATTTT.

The rearrangement links TRBV4-1 to TRBJ2-1; no clear D gene. CDR1 and CDR2 (germline): MGHRA, YSYEKL. The CDR3 loop spans 13 amino acids. V was shortened by 2 bases and J by 5 bases, with 7 bases between the two germline ends. Here the CDR3 reads CASSQSSNNEQFF. The CDR3 DNA reads TGCGCCAGCAGCCAAAGTTCTAACAATGAGCAGTTCTTC.

CDR3 in DNA: TGTGCCAGCAGCGAGGGGGACGGAGTAAACTATGGCTACACCTTC. Translated, it gives CASSEGDGVNYGYTF. The chain employs TRBV9 and TRBJ1-2; possibly TRBD1 for D (6 bases). Germline V CDR1 and CDR2: SGDLS, YYNGEE. Trimming removed 3 bases at V and 2 bases at J, with 14 bases between. The CDR3 contains 15 residues. The full variable domain, in which reference TRBV9 and TRBJ1-2 provide the parts outside the CDR3, is DSGVTQTPKHLITATGQRVTLRCSPRSGDLSVYWYQQSLDQGLQFLIQYYNGEERAKGNILERFSAQQFPDLHSELNLSSLELGDSALYFCASSEGDGVNYGYTFGSGTRLTVV.